Presented here are 27 T cell receptor beta chains from one specimen sequenced in a study of post-analysis software for immune sequencing data (dated by TCRdb to between 2014 and 2017). Results and caveats for the whole study, not just this receptor: Roughly 5 TRBV segments, including TRBV5-6, TRBV5-1 and TRBV20-1, were significantly more frequent in patients than controls.

Libraries were constructed by PCR. The sequencer was an Illumina HiSeq 2500. To reduce PCR and sequencing biases, unique molecular identifiers were built into the TCR beta cDNA libraries. The public sequencing data were trimmed at Q25 with fastp and processed into clonotypes with MiXCR by TCRdb, which kept only in-frame beta chains. CDR3 protein duplicates are merged, each entry listing the most common genes and DNA. The sample profile shows hundreds of thousands of distinct CDR3 sequences; 30% of them were found once. More than 0.55% of the sample rests with the top ten. These TCRs' antigens remain unknown. The sequencing sample was made of blood. The receptors here all came from a girl aged 10 to 17 with multiple sclerosis.

This clonotype showed up many times. This chain connects TRBV6-6 to TRBJ2-3, with 8 bases that match TRBD2. The CDR3 spans 15 residues. Per germline, CDR1 MNHNY and CDR2 SVGAGI (reference sequence). The trim removed 6 bases at V and 3 bases at J, leaving 8 bases unmatched. Here the CDR3 DNA reads TGTGCCAGCAGACTCCTCGGGGGGGGGACAGATACGCAGTATTTT. Its protein product is CASRLLGGGTDTQYF.

The V gene is TRBV4-1, the J gene TRBJ2-5; D is uncertain. The DNA matches TRBJ2-7 better at its end, which makes the J call doubtful. The CDR3 covers 13 residues. CDR1 is MGHRA and CDR2 is YSYEKL in the germline V gene. As DNA, the CDR3 is TGCGCCAGCAGCTCAAGGGAAGCTGCCGAGCAGTACTTC. It translates to CASSSREAAEQYF.

This clonotype was seen ten or more times. The CDR3 DNA reads as TGTGCCAGCAGTTACTTTGGGATCGGCAATCAGCCCCAGCATTTT. Encoded protein: CASSYFGIGNQPQHF. The rearrangement joins TRBV6-5 to TRBJ1-5; D unresolved. The germline V and J ends were trimmed by 1 base and 2 bases, with 9 bases remaining between them. This CDR3 is 15 amino acids long. Per the germline V gene, CDR1 is MNHEY and CDR2 is SVGAGI.

This clonotype was seen only a few times. The genes are TRBV20-1 and TRBJ1-1; D ambiguous. Trimming removed 1 base from V and 1 base from J, with 19 bases in between. The CDR3 is made up of 17 amino acids. Germline-derived CDR1 and CDR2 are DFQATT and SNEGSKA (reference sequence). Here the CDR3 DNA reads TGCAGTGCTAGAGCCTACCGGAGGAACAGATCGAACACTGAAGCTTTCTTT. It specifies CSARAYRRNRSNTEAFF.

V is TRBV3-1 and J is TRBJ2-5; D not resolved. CDR3 size: 17 residues. V was cut by 0 bases and J by 5 bases, with 19 bases left in between. Germline CDR1 LGHDT, CDR2 YNNKEL (reference sequence). The CDR3 loop reads CASSQERPLPSWETQYF. The DNA of the CDR3 is TGTGCCAGCAGCCAAGAAAGGCCATTACCCAGTTGGGAGACCCAGTACTTC.

This clonotype was seen at least ten times. The rearrangement joins TRBV3-1 to TRBJ2-7; D unresolved. V was trimmed by 1 base and J by 2 bases, leaving 6 bases between them. CDR1 and CDR2 from the germline V gene are LGHDT and YNNKEL (reference sequence). The CDR3 is 13 residues long. CDR3: CASSQGTAYEQYF. DNA of the CDR3: TGTGCCAGCAGCCAAGGCACCGCCTACGAGCAGTACTTC.

The chain carries TRBV10-3 and TRBJ1-1; weak D call: TRBD1 (5 bases). Germline V gene lookup returns CDR1 ENHRY and CDR2 SYGVKD. V was trimmed by 10 bases and J by 1 base, leaving 13 bases between them. The CDR3 has 13 residues. The CDR3 protein is CATLQETNTEAFF. The CDR3 bases are TGTGCCACCCTACAGGAAACGAACACTGAAGCTTTCTTT.

The table lists this clonotype with a few counts. The chain employs TRBV20-1 and TRBJ2-3; D perhaps matches TRBD2 (6 bases). Per germline, CDR1 DFQATT and CDR2 SNEGSKA (reference sequence). Trimming took off 3 bases at V and 1 base at J, with 11 bases between the two ends. This CDR3 has 14 residues. The CDR3 reads CSASSSSGTDTQYF. The CDR3, as DNA: TGCAGTGCTAGCTCGTCTAGCGGCACAGATACGCAGTATTTT.

This sequence joins TRBV5-6 and TRBJ2-5, with 8 nucleotides matching TRBD2. This CDR3 comprises 16 residues. The ends lost 1 base at V and 5 bases at J; junction bases unmatched: 10. The V gene's germline CDR1 is SGHDT and CDR2 YYEEEE. The CDR3 protein is CASSLTRTSLGETQYF. The DNA of the CDR3 is TGTGCCAGCAGCTTGACCAGGACTAGCCTCGGGGAGACCCAGTACTTC.

On this clonotype itself: It may be a read error: a sequence one base away is much more abundant. The chain employs TRBV29-1 and TRBJ2-1; D may be TRBD2 (6 bases). Judging by the DNA end, TRBJ2-7 fits better; the J call may be wrong. This CDR3 has 13 amino acids. From germline, CDR1 is SQVTM and CDR2 ANQGSEA. CDR3 region: CSVGAGSYNEQYF. The DNA for the CDR3 is TGCAGCGTTGGTGCGGGATCCTACAATGAGCAGTACTTC.

The genes are TRBV6-5 and TRBJ2-6; D not resolved. Germline-derived CDR1 and CDR2 are MNHEY and SVGAGI. Trimming took 4 bases from V and 0 from J, leaving 10 bases between them. There are 16 residues in the CDR3. CDR3: CASSSEEISGANVLTF. The CDR3 nucleotides read TGTGCCAGCAGTTCCGAGGAAATCTCTGGGGCCAACGTCCTGACTTTC.

Turning to this clonotype: A read error may produce the germline difference seen at one junction end. The chain recombines TRBV7-6 with TRBJ1-4; D is possibly TRBD1 (5 bases). The CDR3 length is 16 residues. The germline V gene encodes CDR1 SGHVS and CDR2 FNYEAQ. The chain's CDR3 is CAGSLGTLSFNEKLFF. CDR3 bases: TGTGCCGGCAGCTTAGGGACCCTGAGTTTTAATGAAAAACTGTTTTTT.

This clonotype has only a few counts. The genes are TRBV5-1 and TRBJ2-3; D is undetermined. The CDR3 has 15 amino acids. Germline CDR1 SGHRS, CDR2 YFSETQ. Trimming left V 4 bases short and J 0 bases short, with 12 bases between. CDR3 region: CASSNRARSTDTQYF. The CDR3 DNA sequence: TGCGCCAGCAGCAATCGGGCGAGGAGCACAGATACGCAGTATTTT.

This clonotype was observed a few times. This chain connects TRBV7-9 to TRBJ2-5, with no clear D. The length of the CDR3 is 14 residues. Germline V gene data show CDR1 as SEHNR and CDR2 as FQNEAQ (reference sequence). Trimming pared 1 base from V and 1 base from J, leaving 7 bases between. The CDR3 reads CASSLVSPQETQYF. CDR3 DNA: TGTGCCAGCAGCTTAGTTTCCCCCCAAGAGACCCAGTACTTC.

This clonotype appeared a few times. CDR3: CASSVTSGGAYEQYF. In nucleotides, the CDR3 is TGTGCCAGCAGCGTTACTAGTGGTGGGGCCTACGAGCAGTACTTC. This rearrangement joins TRBV7-8 to TRBJ2-7, with D perhaps matching TRBD2 (5 bases). Trimming left V 5 bases short and J 2 bases short, with 16 bases between. The CDR3 contains 15 residues. CDR1 is SGHVS, CDR2 FQNEAQ, per germline.

This clonotype turned up a few times. This chain connects TRBV3-1 to TRBJ1-1; TRBD1 agrees at 7 bases. V trimming: 4 bases; J trimming: 7 bases; junction bases outside the gene matches: 6. In germline, CDR1 is LGHDT, CDR2 YNNKEL (reference sequence). The CDR3 loop spans 13 amino acids. In DNA form, the CDR3 reads TGTGCCAGCAGCCCCGGGACAGCCTATGAAGCTTTCTTT. This translates into CASSPGTAYEAFF.

This clonotype was counted a single time. With a much larger clone just one base away, this may be a read error. V usage is TRBV9 and J usage is TRBJ2-3; TRBD2 matches 7 bases. The CDR3 runs to 15 residues. Germline CDR1 is SGDLS and CDR2 is YYNGEE. CDR3 protein: CASSVYLADTDTRYF. The CDR3 DNA follows: TGTGCCAGCAGCGTTTATCTAGCGGACACAGATACGCGGTATTTT.

This clonotype was found a few times. V is TRBV12-3 or TRBV12-4 and J is TRBJ2-3, with TRBD1 as a possible D gene (6 bases). The germline V and J ends were trimmed by 1 base and 10 bases, with 6 bases remaining between them. The CDR3 loop spans 11 amino acids. Here the CDR3 reads CASSLGTAQYF. Written as DNA, the CDR3 is TGTGCCAGCAGTTTAGGGACAGCGCAGTATTTT.

J is TRBJ2-7 and V is TRBV2; 14 bases match TRBD2. Germline V gene sequence: CDR1 SNHLY, CDR2 FYNNEI. V lost 6 bases to trimming and J lost 12 bases; unmatched junction nucleotides: 7. The CDR3 has 13 residues. This chain's CDR3 is CASREGLAGVGYF. The CDR3 nucleotides read TGTGCCAGCAGGGAGGGACTAGCGGGAGTTGGGTACTTC.

The gene calls are TRBV20-1 and TRBJ2-3; D unresolved. The germline CDR1 and CDR2 sequences are DFQATT and SNEGSKA (reference sequence). The CDR3 loop spans 12 amino acids. V was trimmed by 0 bases and J by 11 bases, leaving 12 bases between them. CDR3 region: CSARDQAALQYF. CDR3 bases: TGCAGTGCTAGAGATCAGGCAGCTCTGCAGTATTTT.

The chain uses TRBV12-3 or TRBV12-4 and TRBJ1-5; 7 nucleotides align to TRBD1. This CDR3 has 16 amino acids. The ends lost 5 bases at V and 5 bases at J; junction bases unmatched: 12. The CDR3 nucleotides read TGTGCCAGCAGTCAACCTCGACAGGGTCTTTATCAGCCCCAGCATTTT. As protein: CASSQPRQGLYQPQHF.

A note on this clonotype: A read error may be the cause here, since a much bigger clone is one base away. The gene calls are TRBV12-3 or TRBV12-4 and TRBJ2-7; tentative D call: TRBD1 (7 bases). CDR3 length equals 14 residues. CDR3 sequence reads: CVSRGDIFPYEQYF. CDR3 sequence (DNA): TGTGTCAGCAGGGGGGACATTTTCCCCTACGAGCAGTACTTC.

This clonotype has only a few counts. The chain recombines TRBV4-1 with TRBJ2-2; 7 bases match TRBD1. The CDR3 covers 17 residues. The germline gives CDR1 MGHRA, CDR2 YSYEKL. With 3 bases clipped from V and 1 base from J, the junction kept 8 bases outside the gene matches. CDR3 sequence (DNA): TGCGCCAGCAGCCACCCTATGAGGGGGCAGAACACCGGGGAGCTGTTTTTT. Translated, it gives CASSHPMRGQNTGELFF.

This clonotype came up a few times. CDR3 sequence reads: CASSADRDRGNYNYGYTF. The CDR3 nucleotides are TGTGCCAGCAGCGCGGACCGGGACAGGGGGAATTATAACTATGGCTACACCTTC. V and J are TRBV9 and TRBJ1-2; TRBD1 matches 11 bases. The CDR3 loop spans 18 amino acids. Germline V gene lookup returns CDR1 SGDLS and CDR2 YYNGEE. V lost 3 bases, J lost 1 base, and 11 bases stayed unmatched.

This clonotype has just a few counts. The chain has TRBV4-2 and TRBJ1-5, with no clear D. CDR1 is LGHNA, CDR2 YNFKEQ, per germline. The CDR3 is 15 amino acids. V lost 0 bases, J lost 0 bases, and 6 bases lay in between. CDR3: CASSQEPFSNQPQHF. The CDR3 nucleotides are TGTGCCAGCAGCCAAGAGCCGTTTAGCAATCAGCCCCAGCATTTT.

This rearrangement joins TRBV4-1 to TRBJ2-3, with 7 bases that match TRBD2. The CDR3 totals 17 residues. Looked up from germline, CDR1 is MGHRA and CDR2 is YSYEKL. The V segment lost 0 bases and the J segment 1 base; nucleotides outside the gene matches: 7. This CDR3 is CASSQEMSSGGTDTQYF. For the CDR3, the DNA is TGCGCCAGCAGCCAAGAGATGTCTAGCGGAGGCACAGATACGCAGTATTTT.

The V and J genes are TRBV10-3 and TRBJ1-5; 9 nucleotides line up with TRBD1. The CDR3 covers 12 residues. Trimming took 10 bases from V and 8 from J; bases not matched to a gene: 6. Germline CDR1 and CDR2: ENHRY and SYGVKD. CDR3 protein: CATGQGSEPQHF. The CDR3 DNA reads as TGTGCCACGGGACAGGGCAGTGAGCCCCAGCATTTT.